This entry describes one T cell receptor (beta chain). Its antigen is unknown. Germline V gene data show CDR1 as ENHRY and CDR2 as SYGVKD. The V segment lost 0 bases and the J segment 8 bases; nucleotides outside the gene matches: 10. CDR3 length: 17 amino acids. TCRdb keeps only in-frame clones here, not all; method: immunoSEQ multiplex PCR. This table holds 150,000 to 200,000 clones, under 90% found once. The data were taken from a study of cytomegalovirus exposure and HLA in healthy donors. Findings of the study overall: CMV antigen specificity of a few CMV-associated chains was confirmed in vitro. Per published reports, the classifier diagnosed cytomegalovirus status with high specificity and sensitivity.

The clonotype comes from a young man in good health and CMV-seropositive. The sequenced sample was PBMCs. This chain joins TRBV10-3 and TRBJ2-1; 10 bases are shared with TRBD2. CDR3 nucleotide sequence: TGTGCCATCAGTGAGTCTCCAGGACTAGCGGAGACCTATGAGCAGTTCTTC. Its protein product is CAISESPGLAETYEQFF.